This T cell receptor (beta chain) originates from a study of shared clonotypes between healthy human individuals (TCRdb year 2020). Broadly, across the study: A couple of women and a few men aged 18 to 49 years were included in the cohort. For each donor, three plates each were used for CD4 naive and CD4 memory, two plates were used for CD8 naive, and one plate was used for CD8 memory. The study deeply sequenced blood TCR repertoires of 5 or 6 healthy adults to estimate repertoire size and the extent of clonotype sharing between individuals. Different laboratories and diverse techniques were used to prepare libraries and sequence TCR repertoires, to increase sequencing depth and limit assay-specific biases. Per donor, leukapheresis produced somewhere between about 0.8 and 9.5 billion PBMCs.

What the study reported, not specific to this receptor: Sampling was restricted to blood, and TCR repertoires in tissues likely differ from the TCR repertoires found in blood. Naive subsets generally had larger estimated clonotype richness than memory subsets did. The small number of donors limited the genetic and exposure-history diversity represented. Clonotypes shared by all four sorted-subset donors showed higher generation probabilities than non-shared clonotypes. When a handful of donors were compared, the shared fraction of clonotypes was about 5% for naive CD4, over 3% for naive CD8, more than 2% for memory CD4, and under 0.5% for memory CD8. Pairwise subsampling led to the expectation that sequencing depth would affect the degree of clonotype sharing among donors. Rarefaction of sorted-subset datasets indicated incomplete sequencing despite the large sequencing depth.

Using the deep immunoSEQ assay, multiplex PCR amplified TCR CDR3 regions from genomic DNA. For each cell subset, the extracted genomic DNA was distributed evenly across all wells of several immunoSEQ 96-well plates, and each plate served as one replicate. Each replicate PCR for sorted subsets received around 200 ng genomic DNA, equal to about 30,000 T cell genomes. The purified libraries were quantified using a Qubit 3.0 fluorometer, sized with a Bioanalyzer 2100, and then quantified again using the KAPA Library Quantification kit. A separate single-read 150-cycle Illumina NextSeq 550 flow cell was used to sequence each immunoSEQ 96-well plate. The authors processed their data as follows. Because the immunoSEQ output included only junctional sequences and no quality scores, the filtering could not be the same as the filtering used for full-length reads. To assign V/J genes and CDR3, sequences were annotated using PyIR, a Python wrapper for IgBLAST v1.9, with IMGT germline references. Reads with weak V/J assignments (E-value above 1e-6), missing CDR3, stop codons, out-of-frame junctions, or ambiguous translated residues were removed. A V3J clonotype was defined by an identical inferred V gene, J gene, and CDR3 amino acid sequence. Percentage overlap between repertoires was calculated by dividing the number of shared unique clonotypes by the size of the smaller repertoire. RTK rarefaction, the Chao1 estimator, and Recon v2.1 estimates of unobserved clonotypes were used to assess repertoire richness. For all TCRbeta clonotypes obtained by the gDNA method from a handful of donors, generation probabilities were computed with OLGA. In its TCRdb copy, this immuneACCESS table keeps in-frame sequences only and misses some clones. Where compared with another copy, unresolved V genes explain less than half of these, and the others have no known cause. The V and J calls and clone size were taken over from that table, and D and trimming were inferred from the DNA. For this sample the table gives about 2 million clones, of which about 95% were detected only once. The top ten hold roughly 1% of the sample.

CD8 naive samples were obtained by positive selection for CCR7 among CD45RO-negative cells, yielding a CD45RA+CCR7+ population from which TemRA cells were excluded. Donors were healthy HIV-negative adults with no recently reported acute infections or vaccinations. Every donor was a Caucasian adult living in Nashville, Tennessee, USA. Blood was collected by leukapheresis, and PBMCs were isolated by Ficoll-Histopaque density gradient centrifugation and then cryopreserved in liquid nitrogen vapor phase. Purity and quantity of every magnetically sorted T cell population were checked by analytical flow cytometry. From each sorted fraction, genomic DNA was isolated and quantified by UV absorbance on a Nanodrop 2000c. The trim is 2 bases for V and 3 bases for J, with a gap of 8 bases between the germline ends. CDR1 and CDR2, per the germline V gene (reference sequence), are MNHEY and SMNVEV. The CDR3 holds 13 amino acids from the cysteine to the phenylalanine. This entry keeps only the CDR3 DNA: 39 bases, framed from base 1.

As to this clone: Its binding antigen is unknown. Base qualities are not provided; no much larger clone lies one nucleotide away.

This receptor was taken from a man younger than 35 in good health. What was sequenced was naive CD8+ T cells sorted from blood. What the cell subset or site label conveys for this sample: CD45RA+CCR7+. The V and J segments used are TRBV27 and TRBJ2-7; the D gene cannot be resolved reliably. CDR3 protein: CASSLTLNYEQYF. The sequenced DNA: TGTGCCAGCAGTTTAACACTCAACTACGAGCAGTACTTC.